The clone carrying this T cell receptor beta chain was counted between two and nine times. Its antigen is as yet unknown. The sample belongs to a study of human T cells and chemical hapten exposure. CDR1 MNHEY and CDR2 SMNVEV come from the germline V gene (reference sequence). The CDR3 totals 11 residues. Trimming pared 7 bases from V and 4 bases from J, leaving 7 bases between. Noted time point: patch test 1, 2 weeks after DPC sensitization. Described treatment: therapeutic diphenylcyclopropenone sensitization with weekly scalp DPC. Notes on the study in general: PT1 expanded TCR counts correlated positively with patch test score.

TCRdb passed the RACE reads through MiXCR, listing each CDR3 protein once. The table has around 120,000 distinct CDR3 sequences, 9% to 13% seen once. The sequence came from a woman aged 45 to 65 with alopecia areata. Some clones in this sample may be carry-over from other donors' samples. This chain uses TRBV27 with TRBJ1-1; D gene ambiguous. Sequenced material: whole blood, taken in connection with sensitization to the hapten diphenylcyclopropenone (DPC). This CDR3 reads CASKRFTEAFF. The CDR3 DNA reads as TGTGCCAGCAAAAGGTTCACTGAAGCTTTCTTT.